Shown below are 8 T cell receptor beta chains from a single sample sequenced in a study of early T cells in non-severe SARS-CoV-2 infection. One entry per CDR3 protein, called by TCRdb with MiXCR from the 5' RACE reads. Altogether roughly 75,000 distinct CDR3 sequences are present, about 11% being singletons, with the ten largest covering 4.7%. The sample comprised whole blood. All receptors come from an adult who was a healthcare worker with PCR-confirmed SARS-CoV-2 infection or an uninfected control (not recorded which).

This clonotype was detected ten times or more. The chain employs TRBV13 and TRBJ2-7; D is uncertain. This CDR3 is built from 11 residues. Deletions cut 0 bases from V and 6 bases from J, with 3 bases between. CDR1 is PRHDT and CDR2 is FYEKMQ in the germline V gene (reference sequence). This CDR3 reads CASSLGGEQYF. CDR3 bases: TGTGCCAGCAGCTTAGGCGGCGAGCAGTACTTC.

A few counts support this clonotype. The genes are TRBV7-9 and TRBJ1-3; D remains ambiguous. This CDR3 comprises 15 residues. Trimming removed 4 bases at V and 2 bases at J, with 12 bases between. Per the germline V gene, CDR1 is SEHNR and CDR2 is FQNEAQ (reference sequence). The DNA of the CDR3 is TGTGCCAGCAGCTCAGATCTATTCACTGGAAACACCATATATTTT. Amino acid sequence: CASSSDLFTGNTIYF.

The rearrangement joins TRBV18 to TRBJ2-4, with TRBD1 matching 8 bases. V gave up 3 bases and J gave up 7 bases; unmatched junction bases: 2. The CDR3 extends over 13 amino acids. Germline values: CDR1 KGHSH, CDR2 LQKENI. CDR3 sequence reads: CASSPGQVNIQYF. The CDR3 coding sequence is TGTGCCAGCTCACCGGGACAGGTCAACATTCAGTACTTC.

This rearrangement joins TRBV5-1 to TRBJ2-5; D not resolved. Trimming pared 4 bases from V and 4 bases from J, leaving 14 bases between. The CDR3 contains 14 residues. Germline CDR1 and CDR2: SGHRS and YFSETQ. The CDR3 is CASSPTHIRETQYF. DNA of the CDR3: TGCGCCAGCAGCCCCACACACATAAGAGAGACCCAGTACTTC.

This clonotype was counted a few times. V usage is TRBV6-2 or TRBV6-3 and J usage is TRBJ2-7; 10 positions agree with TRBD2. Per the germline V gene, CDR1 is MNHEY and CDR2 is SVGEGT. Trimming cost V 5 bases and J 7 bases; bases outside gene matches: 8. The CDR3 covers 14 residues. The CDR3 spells CASSLAGASGEQYF. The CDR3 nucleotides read TGTGCCAGCAGTCTAGCGGGGGCCTCGGGTGAGCAGTACTTC.

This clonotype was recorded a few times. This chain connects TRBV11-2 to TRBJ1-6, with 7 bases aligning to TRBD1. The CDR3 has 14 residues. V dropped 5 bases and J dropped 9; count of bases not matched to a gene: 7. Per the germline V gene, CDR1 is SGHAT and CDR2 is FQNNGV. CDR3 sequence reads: CASSPGQVSSPLHF. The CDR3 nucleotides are TGTGCCAGCAGCCCTGGACAGGTCTCTTCACCCCTCCACTTT.

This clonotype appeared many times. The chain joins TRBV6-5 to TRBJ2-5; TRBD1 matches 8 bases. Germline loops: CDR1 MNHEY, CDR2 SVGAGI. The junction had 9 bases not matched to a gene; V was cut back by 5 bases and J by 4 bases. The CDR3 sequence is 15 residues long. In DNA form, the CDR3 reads TGTGCCAGCAGTCCTTTTAAAGGACAGGGAGAGACCCAGTACTTC. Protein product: CASSPFKGQGETQYF.

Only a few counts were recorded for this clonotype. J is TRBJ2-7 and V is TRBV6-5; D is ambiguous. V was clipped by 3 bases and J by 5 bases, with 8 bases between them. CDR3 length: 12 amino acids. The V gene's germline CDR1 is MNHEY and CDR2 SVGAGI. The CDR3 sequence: CASSYPVNEQYF. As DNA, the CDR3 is TGTGCCAGCAGTTATCCCGTCAACGAGCAGTACTTC.